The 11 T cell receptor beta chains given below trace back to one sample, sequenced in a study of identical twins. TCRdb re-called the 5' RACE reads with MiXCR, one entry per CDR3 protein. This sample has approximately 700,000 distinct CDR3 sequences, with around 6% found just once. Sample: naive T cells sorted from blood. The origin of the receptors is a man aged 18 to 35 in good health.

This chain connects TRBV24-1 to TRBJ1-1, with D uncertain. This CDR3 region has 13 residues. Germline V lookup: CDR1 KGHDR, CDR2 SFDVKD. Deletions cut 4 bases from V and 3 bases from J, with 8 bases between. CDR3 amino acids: CATSDYQDTEAFF. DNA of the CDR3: TGTGCCACCAGTGACTACCAAGACACTGAAGCTTTCTTT.

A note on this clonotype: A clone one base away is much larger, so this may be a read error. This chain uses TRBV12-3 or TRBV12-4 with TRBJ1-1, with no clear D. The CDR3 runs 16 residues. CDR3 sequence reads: CASRLGPGWPNTEAFF. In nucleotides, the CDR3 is TGTGCCAGCAGATTAGGCCCCGGGTGGCCCAACACTGAAGCTTTCTTT.

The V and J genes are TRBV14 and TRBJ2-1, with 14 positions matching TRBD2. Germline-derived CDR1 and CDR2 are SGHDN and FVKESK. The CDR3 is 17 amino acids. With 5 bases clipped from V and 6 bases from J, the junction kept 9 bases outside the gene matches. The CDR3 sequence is CASSIGTSGSHINEQFF. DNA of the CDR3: TGTGCCAGCAGCATTGGGACTAGCGGGAGTCATATCAATGAGCAGTTCTTC.

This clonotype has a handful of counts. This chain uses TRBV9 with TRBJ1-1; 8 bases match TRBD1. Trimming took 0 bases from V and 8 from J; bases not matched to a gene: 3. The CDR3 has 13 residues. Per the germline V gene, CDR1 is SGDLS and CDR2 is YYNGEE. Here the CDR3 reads CASSVGQGTEAFF. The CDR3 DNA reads TGTGCCAGCAGCGTAGGACAGGGGACGGAAGCTTTCTTT.

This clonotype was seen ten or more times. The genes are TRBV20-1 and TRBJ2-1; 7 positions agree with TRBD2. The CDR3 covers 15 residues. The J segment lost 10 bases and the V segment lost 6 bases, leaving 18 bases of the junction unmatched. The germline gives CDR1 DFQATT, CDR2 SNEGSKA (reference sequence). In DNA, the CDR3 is TGCAGTGCCCCCTCGCAGGGACTAATTAATGGCGAGCAGTTCTTC. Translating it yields CSAPSQGLINGEQFF.

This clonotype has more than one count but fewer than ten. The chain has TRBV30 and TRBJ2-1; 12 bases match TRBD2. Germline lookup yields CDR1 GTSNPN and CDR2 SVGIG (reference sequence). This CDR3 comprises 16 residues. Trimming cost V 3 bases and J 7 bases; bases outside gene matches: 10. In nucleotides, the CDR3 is TGTGCCTGGAGCCCACCTCTAGCGGGAGGGAGGAATGAGCAGTTCTTC. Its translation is CAWSPPLAGGRNEQFF.

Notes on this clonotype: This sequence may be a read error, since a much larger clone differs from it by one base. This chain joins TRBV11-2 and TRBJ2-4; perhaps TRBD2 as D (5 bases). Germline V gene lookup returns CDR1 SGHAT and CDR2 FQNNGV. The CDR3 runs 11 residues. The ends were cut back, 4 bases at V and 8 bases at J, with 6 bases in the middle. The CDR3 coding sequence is TGTGCCAGCAGCTCCGGGGACATTCAGTACTTC. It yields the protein CASSSGDIQYF.

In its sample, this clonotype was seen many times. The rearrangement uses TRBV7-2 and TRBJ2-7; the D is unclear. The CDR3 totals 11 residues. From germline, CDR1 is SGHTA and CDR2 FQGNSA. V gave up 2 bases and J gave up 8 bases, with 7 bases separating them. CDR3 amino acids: CASSLSVQQYF. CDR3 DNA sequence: TGTGCCAGCAGCTTATCGGTCCAGCAGTACTTC. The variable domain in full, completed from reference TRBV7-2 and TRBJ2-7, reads GAGVSQSPSNKVTEKGKDVELRCDPISGHTALYWYRQSLGQGLEFLIYFQGNSAPDKSGLPSDRFSAERTGGSVSTLTIQRTQQEDSAVYLCASSLSVQQYFGPGTRLTVT.

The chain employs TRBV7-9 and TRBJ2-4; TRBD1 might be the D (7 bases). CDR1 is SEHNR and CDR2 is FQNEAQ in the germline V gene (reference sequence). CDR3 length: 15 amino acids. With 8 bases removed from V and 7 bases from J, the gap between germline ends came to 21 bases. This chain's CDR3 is CASEPRRGRENIQYF. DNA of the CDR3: TGTGCCAGCGAGCCAAGGAGGGGGCGCGAGAACATTCAGTACTTC.

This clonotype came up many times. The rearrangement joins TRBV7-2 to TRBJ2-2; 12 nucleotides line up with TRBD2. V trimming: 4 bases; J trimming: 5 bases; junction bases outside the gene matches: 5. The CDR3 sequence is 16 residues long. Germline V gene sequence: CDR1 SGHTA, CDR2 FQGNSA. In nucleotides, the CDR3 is TGTGCCAGCAGCTCATTCGGACTAGCGGGAACCGGGGAGCTGTTTTTT. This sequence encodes CASSSFGLAGTGELFF.

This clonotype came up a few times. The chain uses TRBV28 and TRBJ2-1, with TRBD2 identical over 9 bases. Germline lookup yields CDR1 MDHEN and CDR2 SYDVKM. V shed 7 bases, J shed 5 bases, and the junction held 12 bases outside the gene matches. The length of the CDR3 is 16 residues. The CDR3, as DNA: TGTGCCAGCACCCGGTTAGCGGGAGCAATGGACAATGAGCAGTTCTTC. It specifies CASTRLAGAMDNEQFF.